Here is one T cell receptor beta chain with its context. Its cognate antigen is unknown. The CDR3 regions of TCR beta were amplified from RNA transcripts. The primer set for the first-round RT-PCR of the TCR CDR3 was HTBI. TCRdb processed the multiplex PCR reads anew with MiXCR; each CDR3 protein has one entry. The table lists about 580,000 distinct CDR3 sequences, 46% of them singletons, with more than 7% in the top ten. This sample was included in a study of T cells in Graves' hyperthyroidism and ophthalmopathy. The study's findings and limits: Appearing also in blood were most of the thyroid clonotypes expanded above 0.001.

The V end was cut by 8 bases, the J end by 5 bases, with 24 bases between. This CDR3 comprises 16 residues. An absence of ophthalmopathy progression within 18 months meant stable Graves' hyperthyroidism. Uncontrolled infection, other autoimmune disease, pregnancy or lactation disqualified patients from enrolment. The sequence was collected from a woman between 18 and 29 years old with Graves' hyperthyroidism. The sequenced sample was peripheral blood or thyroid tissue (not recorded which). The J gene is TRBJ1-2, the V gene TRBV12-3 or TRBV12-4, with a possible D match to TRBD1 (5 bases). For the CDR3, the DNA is TGTGCCAGCCCGAACCTGTATGGGGGATTCTGGTATGGCTACACCTTC. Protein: CASPNLYGGFWYGYTF.